The 28 T cell receptor beta chains listed next were all sequenced from one sample in a study of cytomegalovirus exposure and HLA in healthy donors (dated by TCRdb to 2016 to 2017). Libraries came from the immunoSEQ multiplex PCR assay. Imported from immuneACCESS, the table was reduced by TCRdb to in-frame sequences with V and J called. These copies leave out some clones; in studies compared against another copy, an unresolved V gene accounts for under half, and the cause of the remainder is not known. For this sample the table gives approximately 150,000 clones, of which about 89% were detected only once. The ten largest clones add up to about 3% of the sample. Sequenced sample: PBMCs. Receptors originate from a woman aged 18 to 35 in good health and CMV-seropositive.

The DNA of the CDR3 is TGTGCCAGCAGGGTGGATCGAGGGGGCTACACCTTC. This gives the protein CASRVDRGGYTF. This chain joins TRBV6-5 and TRBJ1-2; D not certain. The CDR3 runs 12 residues. Trimming took 6 bases from V and 8 from J, leaving 13 bases between them. Germline CDR1 reads MNHEY; CDR2 reads SVGAGI.

The chain links TRBV6-5 to TRBJ2-2; 7 nucleotides match TRBD2. The V and J ends lost 3 bases and 3 bases, in that order; junction bases with no gene match: 7. The germline V gene has CDR1 MNHEY and CDR2 SVGAGI. The CDR3 has 16 amino acids. In DNA, the CDR3 is TGTGCCAGCAGTTATTCAACACGGGGGGACACCGGGGAGCTGTTTTTT. This translates into CASSYSTRGDTGELFF.

The rearrangement joins TRBV15 to TRBJ2-7, with unresolved D. This CDR3 is 13 amino acids long. Germline CDR1 reads LNHNV; CDR2 reads YYDKDF (reference sequence). The V gene lost 5 bases and the J gene lost 3 bases, with 11 bases spanning the gap. The CDR3 protein is CATSPTLSYEQYF. The CDR3 DNA reads as TGTGCCACCAGCCCCACGTTGAGCTACGAGCAGTACTTC.

The chain couples TRBV5-1 to TRBJ2-3; D is perhaps TRBD1 (6 bases). Deletions cut 6 bases from V and 2 bases from J, with 13 bases between. This CDR3 is 14 amino acids long. Germline V gene lookup returns CDR1 SGHRS and CDR2 YFSETQ. The CDR3 spells CASTLDRNTDTQYF. In DNA, the CDR3 is TGCGCCAGCACCTTAGACAGGAACACAGATACGCAGTATTTT. The entire variable domain, with the rest obtained from reference TRBV5-1 and TRBJ2-3, is as follows: KAGVTQTPRYLIKTRGQQVTLSCSPISGHRSVSWYQQTPGQGLQFLFEYFSETQRNKGNFPGRFSGRQFSNSRSEMNVSTLELGDSALYLCASTLDRNTDTQYFGPGTRLTVL.

The sample holds a few counts of this clone. The chain recombines TRBV29-1 with TRBJ1-1; D unclear. Trimming pared 7 bases from V and 9 bases from J, leaving 6 bases between. Germline CDR1 reads SQVTM; CDR2 reads ANQGSEA. This CDR3 comprises 8 residues. CDR3 loop: CSAGQAFF. As DNA, the CDR3 is TGCAGCGCTGGGCAAGCTTTCTTT.

The gene calls are TRBV6-9 and TRBJ1-2, with TRBD1 identical over 8 bases. This CDR3 is built from 16 residues. Germline V gene lookup returns CDR1 MNHGY and CDR2 SVAAGI. Trimming cost V 2 bases and J 2 bases; bases outside gene matches: 7. In DNA, the CDR3 is TGTGCCAGCAGTTATACCCGGCAGGGGGCCAACTATGGCTACACCTTC. It specifies CASSYTRQGANYGYTF.

The rearrangement joins TRBV28 to TRBJ1-1; D is uncertain. V lost 5 bases to trimming and J lost 7 bases, with 14 bases between them. The CDR3 consists of 13 residues. Per the germline V gene, CDR1 is MDHEN and CDR2 is SYDVKM. This chain's CDR3 is CASSTPGRGEAFF. For the CDR3, the DNA is TGTGCCAGCAGTACTCCCGGCCGGGGTGAAGCTTTCTTT.

The rearrangement joins TRBV19 to TRBJ2-2; 9 positions match TRBD1. J gave up 7 bases and V 4 bases, and 7 bases lay outside the gene matches. Germline V lookup: CDR1 LNHDA, CDR2 SQIVND (reference sequence). The CDR3 contains 15 residues. The DNA for the CDR3 is TGTGCCAGTAGTAGTCCCGGGACAGGGTTCGGGGAGCTGTTTTTT. It specifies CASSSPGTGFGELFF.

This sequence joins TRBV7-2 and TRBJ1-3; 8 nucleotides line up with TRBD1. The CDR3 has 15 residues. Unmatched junction bases numbered 4, after V lost 2 bases and J lost 4 bases. CDR1 and CDR2 from the germline V gene are SGHTA and FQGNSA. The CDR3: CASSLRTGNGNTIYF. In nucleotides, the CDR3 is TGTGCCAGCAGCTTAAGGACAGGGAACGGAAACACCATATATTTT.

The chain has TRBV5-6 and TRBJ1-2; maybe TRBD1 (5 bases). Germline values: CDR1 SGHDT, CDR2 YYEEEE. The CDR3 is 16 residues long. With 1 base removed from V and 8 bases from J, the gap between germline ends came to 21 bases. The CDR3 is CASSLWGQTAVSGYTF. In DNA, the CDR3 is TGTGCCAGCAGCTTGTGGGGCCAGACGGCAGTATCCGGCTACACCTTC.

This clone was seen a single time. V gene TRBV5-1 combines with J gene TRBJ2-7; D is ambiguous. The germline V gene encodes CDR1 SGHRS and CDR2 YFSETQ. The CDR3 sequence is 16 residues long. Trimming cost V 0 bases and J 1 base, with 14 bases left between them. The DNA for the CDR3 is TGCGCCAGCAGCTTGGCTGCCCACCTAAATTCCTACGAGCAGTACTTC. This translates into CASSLAAHLNSYEQYF. The full variable domain, rest sourced from reference TRBV5-1 and TRBJ2-7, is KAGVTQTPRYLIKTRGQQVTLSCSPISGHRSVSWYQQTPGQGLQFLFEYFSETQRNKGNFPGRFSGRQFSNSRSEMNVSTLELGDSALYLCASSLAAHLNSYEQYFGPGTRLTVT.

The chain uses TRBV4-2 and TRBJ2-1; 15 bases line up with TRBD2. Germline lookup yields CDR1 LGHNA and CDR2 YNFKEQ. J gave up 4 bases and V 4 bases, and 2 bases lay outside the gene matches. The CDR3 has 16 residues. The CDR3 nucleotides read TGTGCCAGCAGCCCTGGACTAGCGGGAGGGTACAATGAGCAGTTCTTC. It codes for CASSPGLAGGYNEQFF.

The rearrangement joins TRBV5-1 to TRBJ2-7; 11 nucleotides line up with TRBD1. Germline lookup yields CDR1 SGHRS and CDR2 YFSETQ. This CDR3 region has 18 residues. The V segment lost 1 base and the J segment 6 bases; nucleotides outside the gene matches: 15. The CDR3 DNA follows: TGCGCCAGCAGCTTGAACGCCTGGGACAGGGGGACCCTCGGCGAGCAGTACTTC. Translated, it gives CASSLNAWDRGTLGEQYF.

The genes are TRBV29-1 and TRBJ2-5; 7 bases are a match to TRBD2. This CDR3 comprises 15 residues. V shed 3 bases, J shed 4 bases, and the junction held 11 bases outside the gene matches. Germline assignment: CDR1 SQVTM and CDR2 ANQGSEA. CDR3 in amino acids: CSVEGGERPGETQYF. The CDR3, as DNA: TGCAGCGTTGAGGGGGGGGAGCGGCCGGGAGAGACCCAGTACTTC. Based on the CDR3 plus reference TRBV29-1 and TRBJ2-5, the full variable domain is SAVISQKPSRDICQRGTSLTIQCQVDSQVTMMFWYRQQPGQSLTLIATANQGSEATYESGFVIDKFPISRPNLTFSTLTVSNMSPEDSSIYLCSVEGGERPGETQYFGPGTRLLVL.

This sequence joins TRBV7-8 and TRBJ2-7; 7 bases are a match to TRBD2. CDR1 SGHVS and CDR2 FQNEAQ come from the germline V gene. The CDR3 runs to 14 residues. After removal of 1 base from V and 1 base from J, the junction contained 1 base not matched to a gene. CDR3 DNA sequence: TGTGCCAGCAGCTTAGGGGAGGGGTCCTACGAGCAGTACTTC. This codes for CASSLGEGSYEQYF. The complete variable domain, with remaining parts taken from reference TRBV7-8 and TRBJ2-7, reads GAGVSQSPRYKVAKRGQDVALRCDPISGHVSLFWYQQALGQGPEFLTYFQNEAQLDKSGLPSDRFFAERPEGSVSTLKIQRTQQEDSAVYLCASSLGEGSYEQYFGPGTRLTVT.

The chain links TRBV7-9 to TRBJ1-2; D possibly corresponds to TRBD1 (6 bases). The CDR3 totals 14 residues. Trimming removed 1 base at V and 4 bases at J, with 10 bases between. The germline V gene has CDR1 SEHNR and CDR2 FQNEAQ (reference sequence). CDR3 DNA sequence: TGTGCCAGCAGCTTAGTCCAGGGGACCTATGGCTACACCTTC. This sequence encodes CASSLVQGTYGYTF.

The chain carries TRBV29-1 and TRBJ1-3, with 9 bases fitting TRBD1. This CDR3 is built from 19 residues. Losses at the gene ends were 3 bases for V and 2 bases for J; bases not matched to a gene: 17. Germline CDR1 reads SQVTM; CDR2 reads ANQGSEA. The CDR3 loop reads CSVDTLGQGEMGAGNTIYF. The CDR3 bases are TGCAGCGTTGATACCCTGGGACAGGGTGAGATGGGGGCTGGAAACACCATATATTTT.

The rearrangement links TRBV2 to TRBJ2-3; perhaps TRBD2 as D (6 bases). V lost 4 bases, J lost 0 bases, and 11 bases lay in between. Germline V lookup: CDR1 SNHLY, CDR2 FYNNEI. The CDR3 contains 15 residues. This chain's CDR3 is CASSVVGGSTDTQYF. The CDR3 DNA reads TGTGCCAGCAGTGTCGTCGGGGGAAGCACAGATACGCAGTATTTT.

The chain has TRBV5-4 and TRBJ2-3; maybe TRBD2 (6 bases). The CDR3 sequence is 11 residues long. Trimming stripped 4 bases from V and 6 bases from J, with 6 bases between. Germline lookup yields CDR1 SGHNT and CDR2 YYREEE (reference sequence). The CDR3 here is CASSGGDTQYF. The DNA of the CDR3 is TGTGCCAGCAGCGGGGGGGATACGCAGTATTTT. Combining the CDR3 with reference TRBV5-4 and TRBJ2-3 gives the whole variable domain ETGVTQSPTHLIKTRGQQVTLRCSSQSGHNTVSWYQQALGQGPQFIFQYYREEENGRGNFPPRFSGLQFPNYSSELNVNALELDDSALYLCASSGGDTQYFGPGTRLTVL.

The chain carries TRBV6-1 and TRBJ2-7, with 7 bases fitting TRBD1. This CDR3 is built from 13 residues. The germline gives CDR1 MNHNS, CDR2 SASEGT. Trimming took 4 bases from V and 5 from J; bases not matched to a gene: 5. Here the CDR3 DNA reads TGTGCCAGCAGTGTTTCCGACAGGGACGAGCAGTACTTC. It translates to CASSVSDRDEQYF.

The rearrangement links TRBV15 to TRBJ1-3; 8 nucleotides align to TRBD1. Germline lookup yields CDR1 LNHNV and CDR2 YYDKDF (reference sequence). The junction had 21 bases not matched to a gene; V was cut back by 2 bases and J by 3 bases. The CDR3 runs 21 residues. CDR3 nucleotides: TGTGCCACCAGCAGAAAAATCGAGGCTACCGGGACAGGAGGACTTGGAAACACCATATATTTT. Residues: CATSRKIEATGTGGLGNTIYF.

In the case of this clone: A junction boundary mismatches the germline segment, possibly from a read error. This chain links TRBV29-1 with TRBJ2-2, with 7 bases aligning to TRBD1. The CDR3 sequence is 14 residues long. Germline V lookup: CDR1 SQVTM, CDR2 ANQGSEA. The CDR3, as DNA: TGCAGCATTGAACAGGGGTCGAACACCGGGGAGCTGTTTTTT. Translated: CSIEQGSNTGELFF.

J is TRBJ2-7 and V is TRBV7-7, with 8 bases identical to TRBD1. Germline V gene sequence: CDR1 SSHAT, CDR2 FNYEAQ (reference sequence). This CDR3 region has 14 residues. J was trimmed by 6 bases and V by 5 bases; bases with no gene match: 9. CDR3 bases: TGTGCCAGCAGCCTCGGACAGGGAACGGGCGAGCAGTACTTC. Its translation: CASSLGQGTGEQYF.

The J gene is TRBJ2-5, the V gene TRBV27; tentative D call: TRBD2 (6 bases). The CDR3 totals 14 residues. V dropped 6 bases and J dropped 2 bases, with 13 bases sitting between them. From germline, CDR1 is MNHEY and CDR2 SMNVEV (reference sequence). This chain's CDR3 is CASRRPGEQETQYF. In nucleotides, the CDR3 is TGTGCCAGCAGGAGGCCGGGGGAGCAAGAGACCCAGTACTTC.

This clone occurred once. Other nucleotide sequences in the sample specify the same CDR3. The chain links TRBV27 to TRBJ1-2; 8 bases fit TRBD1. The CDR3 runs 13 residues. The V gene end was trimmed by 2 bases and the J gene end by 8 bases; junction bases not matched to a gene: 4. Looked up from germline, CDR1 is MNHEY and CDR2 is SMNVEV (reference sequence). The CDR3 region is CASSLPTGDGYTF. CDR3 in DNA: TGTGCCAGCAGTTTACCGACAGGGGACGGCTACACCTTC.

The J gene is TRBJ2-7, the V gene TRBV6-5, with 7 bases identical to TRBD2. V was clipped by 0 bases and J by 5 bases; unmatched bases: 7. CDR1 and CDR2 from the germline V gene are MNHEY and SVGAGI. The CDR3 has 15 residues. CDR3 amino acids: CASSYSFVAGDEQYF. CDR3 DNA: TGTGCCAGCAGTTACTCGTTCGTGGCGGGAGACGAGCAGTACTTC.

In its sample, this clone was seen once. V gene TRBV7-9 combines with J gene TRBJ2-7; 7 nucleotides align to TRBD2. The CDR3 is 15 amino acids. Trimming cost V 1 base and J 1 base; bases outside gene matches: 4. From germline, CDR1 is SEHNR and CDR2 FQNEAQ (reference sequence). This CDR3 reads CASSLGREGSYEQYF. The DNA for the CDR3 is TGTGCCAGCAGCTTAGGCAGGGAGGGGTCCTACGAGCAGTACTTC. Based on the CDR3 plus reference TRBV7-9 and TRBJ2-7, the full variable domain is DTGVSQNPRHKITKRGQNVTFRCDPISEHNRLYWYRQTLGQGPEFLTYFQNEAQLEKSRLLSDRFSAERPKGSFSTLEIQRTEQGDSAMYLCASSLGREGSYEQYFGPGTRLTVT.

The chain combines TRBV7-9 with TRBJ1-3, with unresolved D. The germline V and J ends were trimmed by 3 bases and 2 bases, with 14 bases remaining between them. The CDR3 is 16 amino acids. Per germline, CDR1 SEHNR and CDR2 FQNEAQ (reference sequence). CDR3 amino acids: CASSFDAWAAGNTIYF. As DNA, the CDR3 is TGTGCCAGCAGCTTCGACGCCTGGGCAGCTGGAAACACCATATATTTT. Full variable domain (rest looked up from reference TRBV7-9 and TRBJ1-3): DTGVSQNPRHKITKRGQNVTFRCDPISEHNRLYWYRQTLGQGPEFLTYFQNEAQLEKSRLLSDRFSAERPKGSFSTLEIQRTEQGDSAMYLCASSFDAWAAGNTIYFGEGSWLTVV.